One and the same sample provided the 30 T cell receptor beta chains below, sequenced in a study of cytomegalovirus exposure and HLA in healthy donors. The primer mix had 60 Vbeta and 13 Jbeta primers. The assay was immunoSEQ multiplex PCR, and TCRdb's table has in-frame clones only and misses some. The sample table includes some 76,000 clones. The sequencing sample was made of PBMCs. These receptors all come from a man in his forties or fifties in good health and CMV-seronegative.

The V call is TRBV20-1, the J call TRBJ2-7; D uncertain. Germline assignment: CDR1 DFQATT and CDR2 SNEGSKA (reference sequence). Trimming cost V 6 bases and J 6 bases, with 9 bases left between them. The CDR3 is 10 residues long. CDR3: CSARLAEQYF. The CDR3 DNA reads TGCAGTGCCCGACTTGCCGAGCAGTACTTC.

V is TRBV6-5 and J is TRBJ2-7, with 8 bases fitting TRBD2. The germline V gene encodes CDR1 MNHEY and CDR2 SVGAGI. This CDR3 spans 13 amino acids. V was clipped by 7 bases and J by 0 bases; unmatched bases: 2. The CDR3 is CASTAGGSYEQYF. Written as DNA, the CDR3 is TGTGCCAGCACCGCGGGGGGCTCCTACGAGCAGTACTTC.

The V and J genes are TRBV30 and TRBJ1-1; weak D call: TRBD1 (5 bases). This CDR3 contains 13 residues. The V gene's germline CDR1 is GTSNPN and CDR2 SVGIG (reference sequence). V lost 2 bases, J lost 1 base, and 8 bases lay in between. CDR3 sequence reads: CAWSLQANTEAFF. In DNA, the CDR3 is TGTGCCTGGAGTTTACAGGCGAACACTGAAGCTTTCTTT.

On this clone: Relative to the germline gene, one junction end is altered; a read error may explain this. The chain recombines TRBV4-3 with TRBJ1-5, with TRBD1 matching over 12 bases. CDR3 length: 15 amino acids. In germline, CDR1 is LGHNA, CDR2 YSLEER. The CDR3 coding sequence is TGCGCCAGCCGCCAGGGACAGGGGGCCAGTCAGCCCCAGCATTTT. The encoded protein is CASRQGQGASQPQHF.

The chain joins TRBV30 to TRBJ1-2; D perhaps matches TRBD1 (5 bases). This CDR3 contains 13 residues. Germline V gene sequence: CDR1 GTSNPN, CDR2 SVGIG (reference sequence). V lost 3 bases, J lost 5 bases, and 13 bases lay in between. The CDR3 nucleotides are TGTGCCTGGAGCCTCCAGGGAGGGTATGGCTACACCTTC. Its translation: CAWSLQGGYGYTF.

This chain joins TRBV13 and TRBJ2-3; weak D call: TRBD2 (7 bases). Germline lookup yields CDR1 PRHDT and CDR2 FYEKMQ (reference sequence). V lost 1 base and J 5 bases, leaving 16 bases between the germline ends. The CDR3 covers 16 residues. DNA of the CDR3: TGTGCCAGCAGCTTAGCTGGGGGGGCCGGGGTAGATACGCAGTATTTT. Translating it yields CASSLAGGAGVDTQYF.

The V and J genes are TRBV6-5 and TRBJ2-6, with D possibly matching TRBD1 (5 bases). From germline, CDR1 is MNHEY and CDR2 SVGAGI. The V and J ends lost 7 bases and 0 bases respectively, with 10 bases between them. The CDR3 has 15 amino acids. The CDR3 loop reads CASTQTDSGANVLTF. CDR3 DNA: TGTGCCAGCACTCAGACAGACTCTGGGGCCAACGTCCTGACTTTC.

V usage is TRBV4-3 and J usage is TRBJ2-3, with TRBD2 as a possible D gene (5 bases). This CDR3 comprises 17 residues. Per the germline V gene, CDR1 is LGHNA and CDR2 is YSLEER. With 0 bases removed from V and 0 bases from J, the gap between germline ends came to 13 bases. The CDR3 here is CASSQEWRPSSTDTQYF. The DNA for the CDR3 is TGCGCCAGCAGCCAAGAATGGAGGCCTTCTAGCACAGATACGCAGTATTTT.

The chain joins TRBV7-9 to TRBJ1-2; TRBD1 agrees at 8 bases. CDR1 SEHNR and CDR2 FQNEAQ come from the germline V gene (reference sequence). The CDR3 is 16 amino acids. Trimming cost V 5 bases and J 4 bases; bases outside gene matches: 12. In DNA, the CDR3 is TGTGCCAGCAGCCGATTAGGCGGACAGGGTGTCTATGGCTACACCTTC. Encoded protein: CASSRLGGQGVYGYTF.

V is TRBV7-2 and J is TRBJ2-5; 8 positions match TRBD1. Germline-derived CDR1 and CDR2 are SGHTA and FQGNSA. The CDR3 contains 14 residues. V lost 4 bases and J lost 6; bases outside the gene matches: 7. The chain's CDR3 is CASSSRTGRQTQYF. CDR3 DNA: TGTGCCAGCAGCTCCCGGACAGGGCGGCAGACCCAGTACTTC.

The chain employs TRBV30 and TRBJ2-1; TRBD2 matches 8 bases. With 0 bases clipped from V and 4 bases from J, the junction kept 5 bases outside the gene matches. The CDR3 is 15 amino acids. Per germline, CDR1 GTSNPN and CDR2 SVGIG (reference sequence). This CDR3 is CAWSVVSGIYNEQFF. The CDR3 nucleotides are TGTGCCTGGAGTGTTGTTAGCGGGATTTACAATGAGCAGTTCTTC. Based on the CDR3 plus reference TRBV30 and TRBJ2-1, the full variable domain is SQTIHQWPATLVQPVGSPLSLECTVEGTSNPNLYWYRQAAGRGLQLLFYSVGIGQISSEVPQNLSASRPQDRQFILSSKKLLLSDSGFYLCAWSVVSGIYNEQFFGPGTRLTVL.

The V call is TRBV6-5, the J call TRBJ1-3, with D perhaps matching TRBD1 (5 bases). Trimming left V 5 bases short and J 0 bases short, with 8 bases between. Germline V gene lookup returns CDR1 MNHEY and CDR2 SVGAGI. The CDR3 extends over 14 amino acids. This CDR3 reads CASSAGISGNTIYF. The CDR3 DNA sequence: TGTGCCAGCAGTGCAGGGATCTCTGGAAACACCATATATTTT.

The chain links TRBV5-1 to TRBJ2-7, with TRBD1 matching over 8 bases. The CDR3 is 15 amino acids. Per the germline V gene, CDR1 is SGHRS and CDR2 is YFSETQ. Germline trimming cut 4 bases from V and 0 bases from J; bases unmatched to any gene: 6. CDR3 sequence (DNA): TGCGCCAGCAGCCGGGGACAGGCAAACTCCTACGAGCAGTACTTC. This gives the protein CASSRGQANSYEQYF.

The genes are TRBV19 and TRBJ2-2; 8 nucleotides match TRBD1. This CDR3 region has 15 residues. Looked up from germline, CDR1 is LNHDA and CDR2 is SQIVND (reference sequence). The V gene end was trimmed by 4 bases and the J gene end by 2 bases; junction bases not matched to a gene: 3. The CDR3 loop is CASSTDRANTGELFF. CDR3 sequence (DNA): TGTGCCAGTAGTACGGACAGGGCAAACACCGGGGAGCTGTTTTTT.

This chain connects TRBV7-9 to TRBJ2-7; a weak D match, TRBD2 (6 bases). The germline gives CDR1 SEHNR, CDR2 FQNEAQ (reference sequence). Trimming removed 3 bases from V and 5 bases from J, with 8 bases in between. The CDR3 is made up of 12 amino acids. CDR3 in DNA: TGTGCCAGCAGCTTGGACTACCACGAGCAGTACTTC. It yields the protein CASSLDYHEQYF.

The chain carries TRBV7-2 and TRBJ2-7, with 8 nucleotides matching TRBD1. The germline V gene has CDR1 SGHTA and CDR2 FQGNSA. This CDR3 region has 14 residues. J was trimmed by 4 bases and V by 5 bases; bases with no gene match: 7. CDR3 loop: CASSPRQGRYEQYF. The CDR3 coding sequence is TGTGCCAGCAGCCCCCGACAGGGGCGGTACGAGCAGTACTTC.

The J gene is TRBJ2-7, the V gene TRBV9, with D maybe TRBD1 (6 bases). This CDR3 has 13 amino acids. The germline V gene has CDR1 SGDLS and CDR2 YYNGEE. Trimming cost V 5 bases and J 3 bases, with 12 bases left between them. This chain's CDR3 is CASRPGTNYEQYF. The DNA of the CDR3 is TGTGCCAGCAGACCCGGGACAAACTACGAGCAGTACTTC.

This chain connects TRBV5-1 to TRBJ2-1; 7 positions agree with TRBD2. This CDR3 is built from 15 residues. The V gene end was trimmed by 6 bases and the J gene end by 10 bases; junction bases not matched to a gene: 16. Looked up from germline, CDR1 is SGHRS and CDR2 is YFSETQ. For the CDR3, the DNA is TGCGCCAGCACGGAATTGGGGGGAGGGCCGTCCGAGCAGTTCTTC. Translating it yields CASTELGGGPSEQFF.

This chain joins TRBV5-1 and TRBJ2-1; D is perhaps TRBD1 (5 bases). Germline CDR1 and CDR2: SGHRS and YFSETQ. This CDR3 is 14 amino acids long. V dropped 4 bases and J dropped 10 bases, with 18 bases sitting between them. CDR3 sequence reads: CASSPRLGPREQFF. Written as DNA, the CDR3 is TGCGCCAGCAGCCCAAGGTTGGGGCCGAGAGAGCAGTTCTTC.

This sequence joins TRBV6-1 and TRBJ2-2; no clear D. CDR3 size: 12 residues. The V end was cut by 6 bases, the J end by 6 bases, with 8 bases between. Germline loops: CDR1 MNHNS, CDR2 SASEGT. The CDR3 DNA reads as TGTGCCAGCAGCGTAGATGCCGGGGAGCTGTTTTTT. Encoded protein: CASSVDAGELFF.

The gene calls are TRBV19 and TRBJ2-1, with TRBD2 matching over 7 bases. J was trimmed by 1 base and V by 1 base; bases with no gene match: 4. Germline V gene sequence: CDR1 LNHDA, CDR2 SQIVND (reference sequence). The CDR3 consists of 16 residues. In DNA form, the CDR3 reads TGTGCCAGTAGTATAGGTAGGGGAGGGTCCTACAATGAGCAGTTCTTC. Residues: CASSIGRGGSYNEQFF.

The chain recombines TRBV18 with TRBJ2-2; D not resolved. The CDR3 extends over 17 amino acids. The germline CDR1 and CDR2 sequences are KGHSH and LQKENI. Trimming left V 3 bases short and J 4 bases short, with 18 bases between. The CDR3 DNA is TGTGCCAGCTCACCCCCCGCTTTCGTTGGAGTCACCGGGGAGCTGTTTTTT. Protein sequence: CASSPPAFVGVTGELFF.

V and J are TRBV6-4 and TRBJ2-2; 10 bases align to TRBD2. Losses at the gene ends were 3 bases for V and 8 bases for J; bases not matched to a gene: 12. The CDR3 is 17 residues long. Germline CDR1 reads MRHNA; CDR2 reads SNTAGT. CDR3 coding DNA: TGTGCCAGCAGTGATTCAGCGGGGGGGCTTGTCGGTGGGGAGCTGTTTTTT. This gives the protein CASSDSAGGLVGGELFF.

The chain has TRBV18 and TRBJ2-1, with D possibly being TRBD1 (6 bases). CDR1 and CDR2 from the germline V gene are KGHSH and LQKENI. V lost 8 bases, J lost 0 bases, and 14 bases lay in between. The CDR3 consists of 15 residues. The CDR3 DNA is TGTGCCAGCGCCGAACAGGGAAGCTCCTACAATGAGCAGTTCTTC. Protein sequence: CASAEQGSSYNEQFF.

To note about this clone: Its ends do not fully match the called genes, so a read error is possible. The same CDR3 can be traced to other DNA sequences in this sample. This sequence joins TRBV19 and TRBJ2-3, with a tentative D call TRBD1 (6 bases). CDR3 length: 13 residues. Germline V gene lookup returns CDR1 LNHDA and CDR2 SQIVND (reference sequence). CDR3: CAILDRLTDTQYF. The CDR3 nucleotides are TGTGCCATCTTAGACAGGCTCACAGATACGCAGTACTTT.

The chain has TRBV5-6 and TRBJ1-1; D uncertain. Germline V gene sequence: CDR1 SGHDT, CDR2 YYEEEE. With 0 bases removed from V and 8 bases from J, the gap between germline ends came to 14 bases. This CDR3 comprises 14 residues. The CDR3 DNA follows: TGTGCCAGCAGCTTGGTAGCCACTAGAGTGGAAGCTTTCTTT. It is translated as CASSLVATRVEAFF. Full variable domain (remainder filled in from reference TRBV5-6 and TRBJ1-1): DAGVTQSPTHLIKTRGQQVTLRCSPKSGHDTVSWYQQALGQGPQFIFQYYEEEERQRGNFPDRFSGHQFPNYSSELNVNALLLGDSALYLCASSLVATRVEAFFGQGTRLTVV.

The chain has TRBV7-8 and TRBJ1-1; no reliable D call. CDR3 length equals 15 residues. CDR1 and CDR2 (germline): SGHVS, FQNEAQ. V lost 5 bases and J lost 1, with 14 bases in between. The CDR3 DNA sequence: TGTGCCAGCAGCACCCCTACTCGGGGGAACACTGAAGCTTTCTTT. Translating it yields CASSTPTRGNTEAFF. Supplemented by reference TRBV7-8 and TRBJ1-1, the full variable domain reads GAGVSQSPRYKVAKRGQDVALRCDPISGHVSLFWYQQALGQGPEFLTYFQNEAQLDKSGLPSDRFFAERPEGSVSTLKIQRTQQEDSAVYLCASSTPTRGNTEAFFGQGTRLTVV.

CDR3 region: CAIKGGLAGGQPGTGELFF. CDR3 bases: TGTGCCATCAAGGGAGGACTAGCGGGAGGGCAACCTGGGACCGGGGAGCTGTTTTTT. The chain combines TRBV10-3 with TRBJ2-2; TRBD2 aligns across 15 bases. Trimming took 7 bases from V and 5 from J; bases not matched to a gene: 14. Germline-derived CDR1 and CDR2 are ENHRY and SYGVKD. The CDR3 runs to 19 residues.

In DNA, the CDR3 is TGCGCCAGCAGCTTGGGCGGGGGAACTTCTGGAAACACCATATATTTT. This translates into CASSLGGGTSGNTIYF. The chain uses TRBV5-1 and TRBJ1-3; tentatively, D is TRBD1 (5 bases). Between the trimmed V and J ends, which lost 0 bases and 1 base, there was a span of 11 bases. CDR1 is SGHRS, CDR2 YFSETQ, per germline. The CDR3 sequence is 16 residues long.

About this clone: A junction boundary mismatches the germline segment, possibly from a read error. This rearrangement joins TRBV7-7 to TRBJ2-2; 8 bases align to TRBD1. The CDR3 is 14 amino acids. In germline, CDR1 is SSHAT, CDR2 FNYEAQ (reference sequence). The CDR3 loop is CASSQDRGGGELFF. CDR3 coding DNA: TGTGCTAGCAGCCAAGACAGGGGTGGCGGGGAGCTGTTTTTT.